This TCR beta chain was captured in a study of vaccination effects on CD4 cells after COVID-19. For this clone: The antigen remains unidentified.

With the ViraFEST assay, the study expanded antigen-specific CD4+ T cells using viral peptide pools, then sequenced them. The culture ran for 10 days, and then CD4+ T cells were isolated. This CDR3 contains 14 residues. Germline CDR1 is ENHRY and CDR2 is SYGVKD. The V end was cut by 0 bases, the J end by 4 bases, with 9 bases between. Method: immunoSEQ multiplex PCR; TCRdb's copy keeps in-frame clones and lacks some. This table holds more than 30,000 clones, about 66% found once. Sequencing was performed on CD4+ T cells from PBMCs cultured with HCoV-229E spike peptides, taken before COVID-19 vaccination. The chain combines TRBV10-3 with TRBJ1-2, with D possibly matching TRBD1 (5 bases). This receptor was taken from a human donor who received a COVID-19 vaccine. The CDR3, as DNA: TGTGCCATCAGTGAGTCACAGGTACCCTATGGCTACACCTTC. This encodes CAISESQVPYGYTF.